Below are 12 T cell receptor beta chains sequenced from a single sample in a study of PD-L1 blockade in urothelial cancer. Produced via immunoSEQ multiplex PCR; TCRdb's table is partial and in-frame only. The sample includes about 66,000 clones, 88% of them seen just once. Stated time point: peripheral blood 6 weeks after treatment start. The material sequenced was PBMCs, taken around atezolizumab (anti-PD-L1) treatment. All receptors come from a man between 60 and 70 years old with urothelial cancer.

The chain employs TRBV21-1 and TRBJ1-2; the D call in the table, TRBD1, was not verified against the DNA. TRBV21-1 is assigned pseudogene status. The CDR3 loop spans 14 amino acids. The CDR3 bases are TGTGCCAGCAGCAAAAGTGGACAGATCTATGGCTACACCTTC. Translation gives CASSKSGQIYGYTF.

This sequence joins TRBV13 and TRBJ2-1; the D gene is possibly TRBD1 (5 bases). Germline V gene sequence: CDR1 PRHDT, CDR2 FYEKMQ (reference sequence). This CDR3 has 17 residues. Trimming removed 1 base at V and 3 bases at J, with 16 bases between. CDR3 DNA sequence: TGTGCCAGCAGCTTAGATCTAGGGCAGGGAAGCTACAATGAGCAGTTCTTC. As protein: CASSLDLGQGSYNEQFF.

The chain links TRBV5-1 to TRBJ2-1; TRBD2 matches at 8 bases. J gave up 3 bases and V 0 bases, and 2 bases lay outside the gene matches. Per germline, CDR1 SGHRS and CDR2 YFSETQ. This CDR3 has 15 residues. CDR3 DNA: TGCGCCAGCAGCTTGGCCGGGACTAGCTACAATGAGCAGTTCTTC. Encoded protein: CASSLAGTSYNEQFF. Variable domain in full (rest from reference TRBV5-1 and TRBJ2-1): KAGVTQTPRYLIKTRGQQVTLSCSPISGHRSVSWYQQTPGQGLQFLFEYFSETQRNKGNFPGRFSGRQFSNSRSEMNVSTLELGDSALYLCASSLAGTSYNEQFFGPGTRLTVL.

The J gene is TRBJ1-1, the V gene TRBV5-4; 7 positions match TRBD1. This CDR3 contains 15 residues. The germline gives CDR1 SGHNT, CDR2 YYREEE (reference sequence). After removal of 0 bases from V and 6 bases from J, the junction contained 8 bases not matched to a gene. The CDR3 spells CASSLVGRQGAEAFF. The CDR3 DNA reads TGTGCCAGCAGCTTGGTCGGTCGGCAGGGGGCTGAAGCTTTCTTT. Full variable domain (outside the CDR3, taken from reference TRBV5-4 and TRBJ1-1): ETGVTQSPTHLIKTRGQQVTLRCSSQSGHNTVSWYQQALGQGPQFIFQYYREEENGRGNFPPRFSGLQFPNYSSELNVNALELDDSALYLCASSLVGRQGAEAFFGQGTRLTVV.

V usage is TRBV11-3 and J usage is TRBJ2-7, with TRBD2 matching over 8 bases. The CDR3 has 14 amino acids. The trim removed 5 bases at V and 3 bases at J, leaving 6 bases unmatched. CDR1 SGHNT and CDR2 YENEEA come from the germline V gene. As DNA, the CDR3 is TGTGCCAGCAGCGTAAGCGGGAGAGGCTACGAGCAGTACTTC. Translation gives CASSVSGRGYEQYF.

The V call is TRBV4-1, the J call TRBJ2-5; D gene unclear. The V gene lost 1 base and the J gene lost 2 bases, with 8 bases spanning the gap. This CDR3 region has 14 residues. In germline, CDR1 is MGHRA, CDR2 YSYEKL. CDR3 residues: CASSQVTKQETQYF. CDR3 in DNA: TGCGCCAGCAGCCAAGTAACAAAGCAAGAGACCCAGTACTTC.

The CDR3 sequence is CASSPDRGTHGYTF. The CDR3 nucleotides are TGTGCCAGCAGCCCGGACAGGGGGACCCATGGCTACACCTTC. The gene calls are TRBV27 and TRBJ1-2; 10 nucleotides align to TRBD1. The ends lost 6 bases at V and 6 bases at J; junction bases unmatched: 7. CDR1 MNHEY and CDR2 SMNVEV come from the germline V gene (reference sequence). The CDR3 sequence is 14 residues long.

This chain connects TRBV5-6 to TRBJ1-2; 8 bases match TRBD1. The germline V gene has CDR1 SGHDT and CDR2 YYEEEE. The CDR3 contains 14 residues. J was trimmed by 7 bases and V by 4 bases; bases with no gene match: 9. The CDR3 DNA sequence: TGTGCCAGCAGCCCTGGACAGGGCGTGGGTGGCTACACCTTC. Its translation: CASSPGQGVGGYTF.

This chain joins TRBV10-3 and TRBJ1-1; D is possibly TRBD1 (6 bases). The germline CDR1 and CDR2 sequences are ENHRY and SYGVKD. This CDR3 region has 14 residues. Trimming removed 7 bases at V and 4 bases at J, with 16 bases between. This CDR3 is CAITSGQSTTEAFF. As DNA, the CDR3 is TGTGCCATCACTTCCGGACAGTCGACCACTGAAGCTTTCTTT.

The V and J genes are TRBV11-2 and TRBJ2-3, with D maybe TRBD1 (5 bases). CDR3 size: 14 residues. V lost 7 bases and J lost 4, with 15 bases in between. CDR1 SGHAT and CDR2 FQNNGV come from the germline V gene. The CDR3 loop is CASTTPGPADTQYF. The DNA for the CDR3 is TGTGCCAGCACCACCCCAGGGCCTGCAGATACGCAGTATTTT.

The V and J genes are TRBV5-4 and TRBJ2-7; 7 bases agree with TRBD1. The CDR3 totals 14 residues. Germline trimming cut 5 bases from V and 2 bases from J; bases unmatched to any gene: 7. Germline V gene sequence: CDR1 SGHNT, CDR2 YYREEE (reference sequence). The CDR3 DNA follows: TGTGCCAGCAGGGACAGGTCATTCCCCTACGAGCAGTACTTC. Translation: CASRDRSFPYEQYF.

The chain uses TRBV30 and TRBJ2-1, with 11 nucleotides matching TRBD2. The V gene end was trimmed by 0 bases and the J gene end by 8 bases; junction bases not matched to a gene: 9. Looked up from germline, CDR1 is GTSNPN and CDR2 is SVGIG (reference sequence). This CDR3 has 16 residues. The CDR3 sequence is CAWSVHLAGGRDEQFF. Written as DNA, the CDR3 is TGTGCCTGGAGTGTACACCTAGCGGGGGGTAGGGATGAGCAGTTCTTC.